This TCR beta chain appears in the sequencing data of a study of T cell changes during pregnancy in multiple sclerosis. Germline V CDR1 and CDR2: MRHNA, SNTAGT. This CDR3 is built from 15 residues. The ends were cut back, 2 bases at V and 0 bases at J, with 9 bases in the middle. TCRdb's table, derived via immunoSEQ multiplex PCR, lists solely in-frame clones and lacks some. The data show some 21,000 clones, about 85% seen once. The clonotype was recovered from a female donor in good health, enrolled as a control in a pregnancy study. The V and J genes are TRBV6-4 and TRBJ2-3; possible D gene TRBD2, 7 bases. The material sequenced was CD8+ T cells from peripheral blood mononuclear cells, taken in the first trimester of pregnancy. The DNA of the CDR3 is TGTGCCAGCAGTGACGGGGGGGCTAGCACAGATACGCAGTATTTT. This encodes CASSDGGASTDTQYF.